This is a list of T cell receptor beta chains from one sample in a study of blood T cells in healthy people across ages. TCRdb independently ran MiXCR on the 5' RACE reads; one entry per CDR3 protein. The sample consists of a few hundred thousand distinct CDR3 sequences, 52% of them appearing once. Sequenced input: blood. The receptors were sampled from a man between 60 and 70 years old in good health. Both conserved end residues are part of each CDR3. The size field is filled for only some rows; it gives once, few, many or a size class.

TRBJ1-5,-,TRBV6-1,CASGTGQPQHF
TRBJ2-5,few,TRBV20-1,CSARPGLAGETQYF
TRBJ2-1,few,TRBV29-1,CSVGLYNEQFF
TRBJ1-2,-,TRBV9,CASSARDYGYTF
TRBJ2-5,few,TRBV6-6,CASSYSTWGEQETQYF
TRBJ1-5,-,TRBV7-9,CASSLEGVGPQHF
TRBJ2-1,-,TRBV9,CASSVEGLLAHNEQFF
TRBJ2-1,-,TRBV6-5,CASSPVGGNNEQFF
TRBJ1-1,-,TRBV30,CAWTGDMNTEAFF
TRBJ1-1,few,TRBV30,CAWSPPQRRLPEAFF
TRBJ2-7,-,TRBV28,CASSSGTSGRPYEQYF
TRBJ2-1,few,TRBV27,CASSPRDRVTYNEQFF
TRBJ1-2,-,TRBV7-8,CASSLAETGVYGYTF